This is a list of T cell receptor beta chains from one sample in a study of blood T cell repertoires in COVID-19. The protocol was immunoSEQ multiplex PCR, while the TCRdb copy is restricted to in-frame clones and leaves out a portion. This table holds 100,000 or so clones, roughly 86% found once. The source material was peripheral blood. These receptors came from a woman aged 60-75 years in a cohort sampled during active or convalescent COVID-19. Each CDR3 is given with its conserved first and last residue. A D gene is named only where the DNA matches it firmly. Not every row has a clone size; where given, it reads once, few, many or a size class.

j_gene	abundance	v_gene	d_gene	CDR3nt	CDR3aa
TRBJ2-7	.	TRBV12-3/TRBV12-4	.	TGTGCCAGCTCCTCAACAGCCTACGAGCAGTACTTC	CASSSTAYEQYF
TRBJ2-5	.	TRBV2	.	TGTGCCAGCAACAGCGGTCAAGAGACCCAGTACTTC	CASNSGQETQYF
TRBJ2-7	once	TRBV3-1/TRBV3-2	TRBD2	TGTGCCAGCAGCCAAGATCTACTAGCGCGGTACGAGCAGTACTTC	CASSQDLLARYEQYF
TRBJ2-1	.	TRBV7-3	TRBD1	TGTGCCAGCAGCCTCACCCGGGACAGGAGGACGAATGAGCAGTTCTTC	CASSLTRDRRTNEQFF
TRBJ1-2	.	TRBV10-3	TRBD1	TGTGCCATCAGAGCCGACAGGGCTAACTATGGCTACACCTTC	CAIRADRANYGYTF
TRBJ2-7	.	TRBV10-2	.	TGCGCCAGCAGTGAGCTCTACGAGCAGTACTTC	CASSELYEQYF
TRBJ2-1	.	TRBV7-8	.	TGTGCCAGCAGCTTAGCCCCAGGGATGAGCTCCTACAATGAGCAGTTCTTC	CASSLAPGMSSYNEQFF
TRBJ2-7	.	TRBV4-1	TRBD2	TGCGCCAGCAGCCAAGGGATAGCGGGAGGCCAGGGGGAGCAGTACTTC	CASSQGIAGGQGEQYF
TRBJ2-3	.	TRBV3-1/TRBV3-2	.	TGTGCCAGCAGCCAAGACGCCCTAGGAGCGGTTACGCAGTATTTT	CASSQDALGAVTQYF
TRBJ2-1	.	TRBV7-9	TRBD2	TGTGCCAGCAGCTTAGAGCGGGAGGCCCAAAATGAGCAGTTCTTC	CASSLEREAQNEQFF
TRBJ2-2	.	TRBV9	TRBD1	TGTGCCAGCAGCGTTCACGGGACAGGGGGCACCGGGGAGCTGTTTTTT	CASSVHGTGGTGELFF
TRBJ1-3	.	TRBV28	TRBD1	TGTGCCAGCAGTCCCCCCCCAGGGGGCGGGGGAAACACCATATATTTT	CASSPPPGGGGNTIYF
TRBJ1-4	.	TRBV28	TRBD1	TGTGCCAGCAGGACGGGACAGTCGTCGAAACTGTTTTTT	CASRTGQSSKLFF
TRBJ1-1	.	TRBV19	TRBD1	TGTGCCAGTAGTATCGGACAGGCGAACACTGAAGCTTTCTTT	CASSIGQANTEAFF
TRBJ2-7	.	TRBV30	.	TGTGCCTGGAGTGTAGCACAGGGCTACGAGCAGTACTTC	CAWSVAQGYEQYF
TRBJ2-7	.	TRBV5-1	TRBD1	TGCGCCAGCAGCCCTACAGGGGCTGTCTACGAGCAGTACTTC	CASSPTGAVYEQYF
TRBJ2-1	.	TRBV5-4	TRBD1	TGTGCCAGCAGCTCAGGGGGTTATAATGAGCAGTTCTTC	CASSSGGYNEQFF
TRBJ2-7	.	TRBV27	TRBD1	TGTGCCAGCAGTTTTATGGGACAGGGGGCGAGAGAGCAGTACTTC	CASSFMGQGAREQYF
TRBJ1-2	few	TRBV30	.	TGTGCCTGGAGTGGCCCTTACCTAACAGGGTCGGGCTATGGCTACACCTTC	CAWSGPYLTGSGYGYTF
TRBJ1-2	.	TRBV20-1	.	TGCAGTGCTAGTGGGTGGGACATAGGCTATGGCTACACCTTC	CSASGWDIGYGYTF
TRBJ2-2	few	TRBV7-9	.	TGTGCCAGCAGCCGACTATCCGGGGAGCTGTTTTTT	CASSRLSGELFF
TRBJ1-3	.	TRBV4-1	.	TGCGCCAGCAGCCAAGTATCCACAGGGAGCACTGGAAACACCATATATTTT	CASSQVSTGSTGNTIYF
TRBJ2-1	.	TRBV5-1	TRBD2	TGCGCCAGCGCGGGGGGTAATAGGTACAATGAGCAGTTCTTC	CASAGGNRYNEQFF
TRBJ2-1	.	TRBV7-9	.	TGTGCCAGCAGCCCCCTCGGCGGGAAATACAATGAGCAGTTCTTC	CASSPLGGKYNEQFF
TRBJ2-7	.	TRBV6-5	.	TGTGCCAGCAGTTACTCGGCTAGTAGGTACGAGCAGTACTTC	CASSYSASRYEQYF
TRBJ1-1	.	TRBV18	TRBD1	TGTGCCAGCTCACCACAAGTTACAGGGGGAGACACTGAAGCTTTCTTT	CASSPQVTGGDTEAFF
TRBJ1-5	.	TRBV7-9	.	TGTGCCAGCAGCTCCTCACCTATCGGGGGGAGCAATCAGCCCCAGCATTTT	CASSSSPIGGSNQPQHF
TRBJ1-1	.	TRBV10-2	TRBD1	TGCGCCAGCGATGACAGGGGGAAGGGGACTGAAGCTTTCTTT	CASDDRGKGTEAFF
TRBJ2-3	.	TRBV28	TRBD2	TGTGCCAGCAGACTGGGACTAGCGGGCCGCACAGATACGCAGTATTTT	CASRLGLAGRTDTQYF
TRBJ2-7	.	TRBV10-2	.	TGCGCCAGCCGCGGTAGTCTTTCCCACGAGCAGTACTTC	CASRGSLSHEQYF
TRBJ2-3	.	TRBV4-1	.	TGCGCCAGCAGCCAGGCAGGGGCGGGGGGCACAGATACGCAGTATTTT	CASSQAGAGGTDTQYF
TRBJ2-3	.	TRBV5-1	.	TGCGCCAGCGCGCCAAGGGGCGGTGCCACAGATACGCAGTATTTT	CASAPRGGATDTQYF
TRBJ2-2	.	TRBV21-1	.	TGTGCCAGCAGCAAACCGGGGGTGGGGACCGGGGAGCTGTTTTTT	CASSKPGVGTGELFF
TRBJ1-6	.	TRBV5-1	TRBD1	TGCGCCAGCAGATCAACAGGGGAAAGTAATTCACCCCTCCACTTT	CASRSTGESNSPLHF
TRBJ2-3	.	TRBV28	TRBD2	TGTGCCAGCAGTTTAGCCTTTATAGTGGGGGGGGGCACAGATACGCAGTATTTT	CASSLAFIVGGGTDTQYF
TRBJ1-4	.	TRBV2	.	TGTGCCAGCAGGGCCACGACAACGGTTGGAAAACTGTTTTTT	CASRATTTVGKLFF
TRBJ2-7	.	TRBV15	TRBD2	TGTGCCACCAGCAGAGATATTACTAGCGGGATCTACGAGCAGTACTTC	CATSRDITSGIYEQYF
TRBJ2-5	.	TRBV29-1	.	TGCAGCGTTCCCCAGGGAAGGATTGAGACCCAGTACTTC	CSVPQGRIETQYF
TRBJ2-7	.	TRBV1	.	TGCACCAGCAGCCAAGAGACGGGCTTC	CTSSQETGF
TRBJ1-4	.	TRBV7-6	.	TGTGCCAGCAGCTTAGATGGGTCGACTTGGGTCGGGGCTAATGAAAAACTGTTTTTT	CASSLDGSTWVGANEKLFF
TRBJ2-3	.	TRBV19	.	TGTGCCAGTAGTATAAGTCTAGCCACAGATACGCAGTATTTT	CASSISLATDTQYF
TRBJ1-1	.	TRBV10-3	TRBD1	TGTGCCTCCAGGGGGGAACTAAACACTGAAGCTTTCTTT	CASRGELNTEAFF
TRBJ2-5	.	TRBV28	TRBD1	TGTGCCAGCAGTTCAGGGGGCGCTGGGGAAGAGACCCAGTACTTC	CASSSGGAGEETQYF
TRBJ2-1	few	TRBV7-8	TRBD2	TGTGCCAGCAGCTTAACCCCCGCTAGCGGGAGGGCAGGCTCCTACAATGAGCAGTTCTTC	CASSLTPASGRAGSYNEQFF
TRBJ1-6	.	TRBV15	.	TGTGCCACCAGCAGCGGAGGAAATTCACCCCTCCACTTT	CATSSGGNSPLHF
TRBJ1-2	few	TRBV6-5	.	TGTGCCAGCAGCGGCGACAGGGGCTACACCTTC	CASSGDRGYTF
TRBJ2-1	.	TRBV6-5	.	TGTGCCAGCAGTTATACGGGACTTAGCTCCTACAATGAGCAGTTCTTC	CASSYTGLSSYNEQFF
TRBJ1-5	.	TRBV11-2	.	TGTGCCAGCAGCTTAATCGGGGTCGAACAGCCCCAGCATTTT	CASSLIGVEQPQHF
TRBJ1-5	once	TRBV18	.	TGTGCCAGCTCTTCAGGGTTCCGTCAGCCCCAGCATTTT	CASSSGFRQPQHF
TRBJ1-1	.	TRBV2	.	TGTGCCAGCCGGTACAGGGACCGAGCTTTCTTT	CASRYRDRAFF
TRBJ2-5	.	TRBV5-8	.	TGTGCCAGCAGTTGGGGGGGCGAGACCCAGTACTTC	CASSWGGETQYF
TRBJ1-2	.	TRBV18	.	TGTGCCAGCTCACCGCAGAATCTTCATGGCTACACCTTC	CASSPQNLHGYTF
TRBJ2-1	.	TRBV9	TRBD2	TGTGCCAGCAGCGAAGGACTAGCGGGACGAGGTGAGCAGTTCTTC	CASSEGLAGRGEQFF
TRBJ1-2	.	TRBV6-5	TRBD1	TGTGCCAGCAGTTACACCACAGGGGGCGGCCTTAAGCTCTTC	CASSYTTGGGLKLF
TRBJ2-7	.	TRBV6-5	TRBD1	TGTGCCAGCAGTTACTCGCGTACAGGGGACTACGAGCAGTACTTC	CASSYSRTGDYEQYF
TRBJ2-1	.	TRBV3-1/TRBV3-2	TRBD2	TGTGCCAGCAGCCCCGCGGGTAGCGGGGGTTACAATGAGCAGTTCTTC	CASSPAGSGGYNEQFF
TRBJ1-2	.	TRBV10-2	TRBD1	TGCGCCAGCAGTGAGTCCCCGGACAGGGCTGGCTACACCTTC	CASSESPDRAGYTF